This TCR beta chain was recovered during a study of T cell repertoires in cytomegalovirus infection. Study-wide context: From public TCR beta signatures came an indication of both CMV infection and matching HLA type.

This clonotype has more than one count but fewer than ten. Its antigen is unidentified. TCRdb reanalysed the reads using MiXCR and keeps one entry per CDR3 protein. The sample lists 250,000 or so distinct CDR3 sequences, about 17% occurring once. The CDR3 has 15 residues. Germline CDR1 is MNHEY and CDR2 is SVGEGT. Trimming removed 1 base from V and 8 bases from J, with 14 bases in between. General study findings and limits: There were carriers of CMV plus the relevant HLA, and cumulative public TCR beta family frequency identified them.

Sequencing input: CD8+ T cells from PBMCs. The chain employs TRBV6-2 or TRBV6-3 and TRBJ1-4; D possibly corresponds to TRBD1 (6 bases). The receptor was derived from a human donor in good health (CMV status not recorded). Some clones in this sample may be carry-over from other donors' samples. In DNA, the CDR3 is TGTGCCAGCAGTTACTATACCGGGACAATCGAAAAACTGTTTTTT. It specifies CASSYYTGTIEKLFF.